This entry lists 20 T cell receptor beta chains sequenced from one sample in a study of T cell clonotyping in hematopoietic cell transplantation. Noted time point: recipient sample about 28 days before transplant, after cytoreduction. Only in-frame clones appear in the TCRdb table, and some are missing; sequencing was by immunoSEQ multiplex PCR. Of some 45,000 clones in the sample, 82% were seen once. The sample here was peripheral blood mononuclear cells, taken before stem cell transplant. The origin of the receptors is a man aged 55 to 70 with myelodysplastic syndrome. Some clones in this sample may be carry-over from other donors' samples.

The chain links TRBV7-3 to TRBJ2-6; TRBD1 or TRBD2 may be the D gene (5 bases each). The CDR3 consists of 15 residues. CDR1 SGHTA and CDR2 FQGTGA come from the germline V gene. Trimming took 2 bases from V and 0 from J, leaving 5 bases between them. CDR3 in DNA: TGTGCCAGCAGCTTAGGGGGCTCTGGGGCCAACGTCCTGACTTTC. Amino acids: CASSLGGSGANVLTF.

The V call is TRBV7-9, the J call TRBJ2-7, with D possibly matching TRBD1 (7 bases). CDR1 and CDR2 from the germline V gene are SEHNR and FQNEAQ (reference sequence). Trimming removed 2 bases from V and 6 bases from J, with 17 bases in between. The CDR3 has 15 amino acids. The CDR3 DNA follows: TGTGCCAGCAGCTTATCACAGGGGACTTTTTTCGAGCAGTACTTC. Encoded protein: CASSLSQGTFFEQYF.

DNA for the CDR3: TGTGCCAGCAGCTTAGCTGGGAGGCCTAATGAGCAGTTCTTC. The encoded protein is CASSLAGRPNEQFF. The V call is TRBV7-9, the J call TRBJ2-1, with D tentatively TRBD2 (6 bases). This CDR3 comprises 14 residues. CDR1 SEHNR and CDR2 FQNEAQ come from the germline V gene (reference sequence). V was cut by 0 bases and J by 7 bases, with 10 bases left in between.

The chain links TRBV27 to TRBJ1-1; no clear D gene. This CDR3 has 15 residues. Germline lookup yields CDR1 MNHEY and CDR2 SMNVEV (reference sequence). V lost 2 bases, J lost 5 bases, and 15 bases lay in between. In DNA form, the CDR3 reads TGTGCCAGCAGTTTAGAATCTCCTGGGTGGACTGAAGCTTTCTTT. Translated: CASSLESPGWTEAFF.

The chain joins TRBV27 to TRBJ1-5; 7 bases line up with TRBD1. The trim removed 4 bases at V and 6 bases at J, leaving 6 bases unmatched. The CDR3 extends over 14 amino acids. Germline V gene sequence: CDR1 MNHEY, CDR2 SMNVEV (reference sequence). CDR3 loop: CASSYQGGGQPQHF. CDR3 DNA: TGTGCCAGCAGTTATCAGGGGGGCGGTCAGCCCCAGCATTTT.

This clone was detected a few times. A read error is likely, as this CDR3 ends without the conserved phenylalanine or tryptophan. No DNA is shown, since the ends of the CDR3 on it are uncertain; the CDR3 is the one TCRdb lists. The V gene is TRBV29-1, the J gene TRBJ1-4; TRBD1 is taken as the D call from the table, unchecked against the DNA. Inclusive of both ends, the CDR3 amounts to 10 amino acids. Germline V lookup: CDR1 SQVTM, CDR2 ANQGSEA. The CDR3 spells CSVAKYRGQP.

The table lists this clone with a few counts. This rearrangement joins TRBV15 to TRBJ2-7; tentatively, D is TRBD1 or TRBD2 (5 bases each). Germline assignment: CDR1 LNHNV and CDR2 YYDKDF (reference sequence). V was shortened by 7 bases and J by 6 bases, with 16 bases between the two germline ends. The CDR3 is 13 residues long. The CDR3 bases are TGTGCCACCACCAAAGGCCCCGGGGCCGAGCAGTACTTC. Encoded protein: CATTKGPGAEQYF. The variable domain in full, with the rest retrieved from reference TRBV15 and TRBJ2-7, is DAMVIQNPRYQVTQFGKPVTLSCSQTLNHNVMYWYQQKSSQAPKLLFHYYDKDFNNEADTPDNFQSRRPNTSFCFLDIRSPGLGDTAMYLCATTKGPGAEQYFGPGTRLTVT.

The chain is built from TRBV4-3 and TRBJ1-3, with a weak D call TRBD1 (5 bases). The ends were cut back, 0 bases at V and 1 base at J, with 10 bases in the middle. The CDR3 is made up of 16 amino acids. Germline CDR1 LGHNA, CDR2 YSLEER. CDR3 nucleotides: TGCGCCAGCAGCCAAGAAACAGGTCCTTCTGGAAACACCATATATTTT. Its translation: CASSQETGPSGNTIYF.

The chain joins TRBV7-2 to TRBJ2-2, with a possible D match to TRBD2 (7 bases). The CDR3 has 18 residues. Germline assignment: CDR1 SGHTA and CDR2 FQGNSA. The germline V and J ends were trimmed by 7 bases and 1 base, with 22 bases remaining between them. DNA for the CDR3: TGTGCCAGCACCTCCCGAGGGGGGGGCCCCCAGAACACCGGGGAGCTGTTTTTT. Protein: CASTSRGGGPQNTGELFF.

The CDR3 DNA sequence: TGTGCCAGCAGCTTATCCGGACAGGCTAATTCACCCCTCCACTTT. It codes for CASSLSGQANSPLHF. J is TRBJ1-6 and V is TRBV7-6, with 7 bases that match TRBD1. J gave up 6 bases and V 2 bases, and 4 bases lay outside the gene matches. From germline, CDR1 is SGHVS and CDR2 FNYEAQ. This CDR3 is built from 15 residues.

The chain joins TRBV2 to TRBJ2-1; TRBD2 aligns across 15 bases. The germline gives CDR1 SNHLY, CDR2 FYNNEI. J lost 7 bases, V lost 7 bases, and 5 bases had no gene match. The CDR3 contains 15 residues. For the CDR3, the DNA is TGTGCCAGCACCAAAGGGACTAGCGGGGGGAATGAGCAGTTCTTC. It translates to CASTKGTSGGNEQFF.

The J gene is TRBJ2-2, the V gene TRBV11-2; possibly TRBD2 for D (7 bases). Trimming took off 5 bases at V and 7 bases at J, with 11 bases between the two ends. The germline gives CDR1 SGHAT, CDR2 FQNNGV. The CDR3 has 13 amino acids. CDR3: CASSRGRDGELFF. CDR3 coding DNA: TGTGCCAGCAGCAGGGGGAGGGACGGGGAGCTGTTTTTT.

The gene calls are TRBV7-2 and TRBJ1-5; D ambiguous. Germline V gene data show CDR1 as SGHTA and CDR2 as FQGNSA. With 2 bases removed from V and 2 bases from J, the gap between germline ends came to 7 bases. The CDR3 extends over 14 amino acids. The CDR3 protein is CASSLLGGNQPQHF. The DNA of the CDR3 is TGTGCCAGCAGCTTACTCGGGGGCAATCAGCCCCAGCATTTT.

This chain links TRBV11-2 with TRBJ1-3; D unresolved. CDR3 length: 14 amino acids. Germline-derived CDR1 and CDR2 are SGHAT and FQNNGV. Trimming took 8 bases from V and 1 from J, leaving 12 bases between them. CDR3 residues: CASGRSTSGNTIYF. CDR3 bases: TGTGCCAGCGGACGGTCAACTTCTGGAAACACCATATATTTT.

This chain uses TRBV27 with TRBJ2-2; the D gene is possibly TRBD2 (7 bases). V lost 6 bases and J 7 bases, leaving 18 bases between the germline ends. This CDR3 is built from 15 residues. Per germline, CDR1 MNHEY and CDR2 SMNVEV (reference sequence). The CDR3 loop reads CASRWGGPGVGELFF. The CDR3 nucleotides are TGTGCCAGCAGGTGGGGGGGGCCGGGAGTCGGGGAGCTGTTTTTT.

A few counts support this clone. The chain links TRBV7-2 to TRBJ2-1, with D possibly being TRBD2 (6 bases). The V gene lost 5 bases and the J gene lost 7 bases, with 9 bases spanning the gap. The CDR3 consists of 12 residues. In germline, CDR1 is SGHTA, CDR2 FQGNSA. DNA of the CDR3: TGTGCCAGCAGCCCGACTAGGAATGAGCAGTTCTTC. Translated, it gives CASSPTRNEQFF.

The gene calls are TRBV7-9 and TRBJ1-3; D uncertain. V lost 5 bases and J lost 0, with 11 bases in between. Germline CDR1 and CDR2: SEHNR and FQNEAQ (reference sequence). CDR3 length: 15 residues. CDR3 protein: CASSPPGTSGNTIYF. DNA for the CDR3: TGTGCCAGCAGCCCACCAGGTACCTCTGGAAACACCATATATTTT. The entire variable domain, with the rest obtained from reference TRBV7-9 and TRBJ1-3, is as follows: DTGVSQNPRHKITKRGQNVTFRCDPISEHNRLYWYRQTLGQGPEFLTYFQNEAQLEKSRLLSDRFSAERPKGSFSTLEIQRTEQGDSAMYLCASSPPGTSGNTIYFGEGSWLTVV.

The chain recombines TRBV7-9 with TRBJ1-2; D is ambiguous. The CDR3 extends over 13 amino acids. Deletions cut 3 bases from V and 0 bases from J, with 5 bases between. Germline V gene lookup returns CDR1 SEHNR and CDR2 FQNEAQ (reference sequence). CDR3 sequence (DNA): TGTGCCAGCAGCTTGAGAGCTAACTATGGCTACACCTTC. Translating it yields CASSLRANYGYTF.

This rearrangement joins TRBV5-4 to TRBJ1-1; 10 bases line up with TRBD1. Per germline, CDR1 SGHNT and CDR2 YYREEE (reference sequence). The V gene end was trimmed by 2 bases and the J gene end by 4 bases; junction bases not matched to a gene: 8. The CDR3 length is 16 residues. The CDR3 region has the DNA TGTGCCAGCAGCTTTGGGGGACAGGGGCGTCCCACTGAAGCTTTCTTT. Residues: CASSFGGQGRPTEAFF.

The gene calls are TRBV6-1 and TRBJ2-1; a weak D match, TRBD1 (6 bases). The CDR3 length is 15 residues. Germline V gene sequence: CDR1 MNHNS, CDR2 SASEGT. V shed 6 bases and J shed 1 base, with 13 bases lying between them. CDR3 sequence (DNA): TGTGCCAGCAGCGAATATACAGGGTCCTACAATGAGCAGTTCTTC. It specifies CASSEYTGSYNEQFF.